The 19 T cell receptor beta chains reported below all come from one sample, sequenced in a study of long-term antiretroviral therapy in people with HIV. Sequencing used immunoSEQ v3.0 at survey level. Measured with immunoSEQ multiplex PCR; TCRdb has only the in-frame clones, and not every one. The data contain about 25,000 clones, approximately 80% of them seen just once; the ten biggest clones take up more than 12%. Material: unsorted PBMCs, obtained 4.1 to 4.5 years after starting antiretroviral therapy. Every receptor here comes from a young man with HIV.

This rearrangement joins TRBV11-2 to TRBJ1-1, with TRBD1 as a possible D gene (5 bases). The CDR3 length is 13 residues. Trimming cost V 5 bases and J 4 bases, with 11 bases left between them. Germline V gene data show CDR1 as SGHAT and CDR2 as FQNNGV. The CDR3 DNA sequence: TGTGCCAGCAGCGCGGGACGGTTCACTGAAGCTTTCTTT. Translated: CASSAGRFTEAFF.

This clone occurred once. This chain uses TRBV5-1 with TRBJ2-2, with D maybe TRBD1 (6 bases). CDR1 is SGHRS and CDR2 is YFSETQ in the germline V gene. V lost 1 base to trimming and J lost 1 base, with 11 bases between them. The CDR3 is 16 residues long. CDR3: CASSLPRTENTGELFF. As DNA, the CDR3 is TGCGCCAGCAGCTTGCCAAGGACAGAGAACACCGGGGAGCTGTTTTTT.

The V call is TRBV4-1, the J call TRBJ2-1; TRBD2 matches 12 bases. V dropped 5 bases and J dropped 0; count of bases not matched to a gene: 5. The CDR3 length is 17 residues. The germline V gene encodes CDR1 MGHRA and CDR2 YSYEKL. As DNA, the CDR3 is TGCGCCAGCAGCATGACTAGCGGGAGTGGCTCCTACAATGAGCAGTTCTTC. Translating gives CASSMTSGSGSYNEQFF.

The table lists this clone with a count of one. This chain joins TRBV6-1 and TRBJ2-2; 10 bases map to TRBD1. Germline V gene sequence: CDR1 MNHNS, CDR2 SASEGT. The length of the CDR3 is 16 residues. Trimming took 2 bases from V and 4 from J; bases not matched to a gene: 4. CDR3 residues: CASSEWGTGATGELFF. Written as DNA, the CDR3 is TGTGCCAGCAGTGAATGGGGGACAGGGGCCACCGGGGAGCTGTTTTTT.

The chain has TRBV2 and TRBJ2-3, with TRBD2 identical over 11 bases. CDR1 is SNHLY, CDR2 FYNNEI, per germline. V shed 5 bases and J 6 bases; nucleotides not matched to a gene: 7. The CDR3 runs to 15 residues. CDR3 protein: CASSPTSGSADTQYF. The CDR3 DNA follows: TGTGCCAGCAGTCCCACTAGCGGGAGCGCGGATACGCAGTATTTT.

This sequence joins TRBV9 and TRBJ2-3; the D gene is possibly TRBD1 (6 bases). The CDR3 is 15 residues long. V lost 3 bases and J lost 4, with 15 bases in between. Germline V CDR1 and CDR2: SGDLS, YYNGEE. The CDR3 reads CASSGNLGGADTQYF. CDR3 coding DNA: TGTGCCAGCAGCGGGAATTTAGGGGGAGCAGATACGCAGTATTTT. The entire variable domain, with the rest obtained from reference TRBV9 and TRBJ2-3, is as follows: DSGVTQTPKHLITATGQRVTLRCSPRSGDLSVYWYQQSLDQGLQFLIQYYNGEERAKGNILERFSAQQFPDLHSELNLSSLELGDSALYFCASSGNLGGADTQYFGPGTRLTVL.

This chain links TRBV28 with TRBJ1-5; 10 nucleotides match TRBD1. The CDR3 extends over 12 amino acids. The germline CDR1 and CDR2 sequences are MDHEN and SYDVKM. The V gene end was trimmed by 8 bases and the J gene end by 8 bases; junction bases not matched to a gene: 3. This CDR3 is CASRDRGEPQHF. Here the CDR3 DNA reads TGTGCCAGCCGGGACAGGGGTGAGCCCCAGCATTTT. Combining the CDR3 with reference TRBV28 and TRBJ1-5 gives the whole variable domain DVKVTQSSRYLVKRTGEKVFLECVQDMDHENMFWYRQDPGLGLRLIYFSYDVKMKEKGDIPEGYSVSREKKERFSLILESASTNQTSMYLCASRDRGEPQHFGDGTRLSIL.

The chain links TRBV5-1 to TRBJ2-7; the match to TRBD1 covers 9 bases. The CDR3 runs to 14 residues. Germline trimming cut 1 base from V and 7 bases from J; bases unmatched to any gene: 6. The V gene's germline CDR1 is SGHRS and CDR2 YFSETQ. CDR3 sequence: CASSLTGGSLEQYF. Written as DNA, the CDR3 is TGCGCCAGCAGCTTGACAGGGGGCTCCTTGGAGCAGTACTTC.

The chain links TRBV27 to TRBJ1-4; D uncertain. The CDR3 length is 15 residues. V was pared by 4 bases and J by 7 bases, with 16 bases between. The germline V gene encodes CDR1 MNHEY and CDR2 SMNVEV (reference sequence). The CDR3 loop reads CASSSYSQRGEKLFF. CDR3 sequence (DNA): TGTGCCAGCAGTTCCTACAGCCAACGGGGTGAAAAACTGTTTTTT. Full variable domain (remainder filled in from reference TRBV27 and TRBJ1-4): EAQVTQNPRYLITVTGKKLTVTCSQNMNHEYMSWYRQDPGLGLRQIYYSMNVEVTDKGDVPEGYKVSRKEKRNFPLILESPSPNQTSLYFCASSSYSQRGEKLFFGSGTQLSVL.

This chain links TRBV11-2 with TRBJ2-3; TRBD1 or TRBD2 may be the D gene (5 bases each). Trimming left V 0 bases short and J 11 bases short, with 9 bases between. The V gene's germline CDR1 is SGHAT and CDR2 FQNNGV. The CDR3 is 12 amino acids. CDR3 DNA: TGTGCCAGCAGCTTAGATGGGACGGAGCAGTATTTT. Its translation: CASSLDGTEQYF.

The chain recombines TRBV5-1 with TRBJ2-3, with D tentatively TRBD2 (6 bases). The CDR3 length is 15 residues. Deletions cut 6 bases from V and 3 bases from J, with 17 bases between. Germline V lookup: CDR1 SGHRS, CDR2 YFSETQ. The CDR3: CASKVAPSDTDTQYF. The CDR3, as DNA: TGCGCCAGCAAGGTTGCGCCTAGCGATACAGATACGCAGTATTTT. Full variable domain (outside the CDR3, taken from reference TRBV5-1 and TRBJ2-3): KAGVTQTPRYLIKTRGQQVTLSCSPISGHRSVSWYQQTPGQGLQFLFEYFSETQRNKGNFPGRFSGRQFSNSRSEMNVSTLELGDSALYLCASKVAPSDTDTQYFGPGTRLTVL.

CDR3 sequence reads: CASSSAGTGNYEQYF. In nucleotides, the CDR3 is TGTGCCAGCAGTTCTGCCGGGACAGGGAACTACGAGCAGTACTTC. The chain has TRBV6-1 and TRBJ2-7; 9 positions match TRBD1. The germline CDR1 and CDR2 sequences are MNHNS and SASEGT. The CDR3 extends over 15 amino acids. J gave up 3 bases and V 5 bases, and 8 bases lay outside the gene matches.

This chain uses TRBV29-1 with TRBJ2-1, with D perhaps given as TRBD1 or TRBD2 (5 bases each). The ends were cut back, 5 bases at V and 8 bases at J, with 16 bases in the middle. CDR1 SQVTM and CDR2 ANQGSEA come from the germline V gene. CDR3 length: 13 residues. The CDR3 loop reads CSVRGGLQDEQFF. CDR3 sequence (DNA): TGCAGCGTTAGGGGCGGGCTACAGGATGAGCAGTTCTTC.

The CDR3 sequence is CASSEENRGGDRSYEQYF. CDR3 nucleotides: TGTGCCAGCAGTGAAGAGAACCGAGGGGGCGATCGATCCTACGAGCAGTACTTC. The chain uses TRBV28 and TRBJ2-7; TRBD1 aligns across 7 bases. The CDR3 is 18 residues long. Trimming at V came to 5 bases and at J to 1 base, leaving 17 bases not matched to a gene. Germline CDR1 MDHEN, CDR2 SYDVKM.

The chain combines TRBV10-3 with TRBJ2-1, with D unclear. The CDR3 runs 11 residues. Trimming cost V 4 bases and J 5 bases, with 3 bases left between them. Germline V gene sequence: CDR1 ENHRY, CDR2 SYGVKD. The CDR3 region is CAISVDNEQFF. The CDR3 DNA follows: TGTGCCATCAGTGTTGACAATGAGCAGTTCTTC.

The chain joins TRBV5-1 to TRBJ2-7; D remains ambiguous. Deletions cut 7 bases from V and 1 base from J, with 6 bases between. The CDR3 is made up of 11 amino acids. CDR1 and CDR2 from the germline V gene are SGHRS and YFSETQ. The DNA of the CDR3 is TGCGCCAGCCGCGGTTCCTACGAGCAGTACTTC. Amino acid sequence: CASRGSYEQYF. Complete variable domain (other parts from reference TRBV5-1 and TRBJ2-7): KAGVTQTPRYLIKTRGQQVTLSCSPISGHRSVSWYQQTPGQGLQFLFEYFSETQRNKGNFPGRFSGRQFSNSRSEMNVSTLELGDSALYLCASRGSYEQYFGPGTRLTVT.

This clone was detected only a few times. The V call is TRBV25-1, the J call TRBJ2-7; the D call may be TRBD1 or TRBD2 (6 bases each). CDR3 size: 11 residues. Trimming pared 8 bases from V and 3 bases from J, leaving 8 bases between. From germline, CDR1 is MGHDK and CDR2 SYGVNS. CDR3 nucleotides: TGTGCCAGCGAGGGGGGCTACGAGCAGTACTTC. This sequence encodes CASEGGYEQYF.

The CDR3 loop is CASSESETGELFF. The CDR3 coding sequence is TGCGCCAGCAGTGAGTCGGAGACCGGGGAGCTGTTTTTT. The V and J genes are TRBV10-1 and TRBJ2-2; D remains unclear. The ends were cut back, 0 bases at V and 5 bases at J, with 4 bases in the middle. This CDR3 has 13 amino acids. Germline CDR1 reads WNHNN; CDR2 reads SYGVQD (reference sequence).

The genes are TRBV9 and TRBJ2-3; tentative D call: TRBD2 (6 bases). The length of the CDR3 is 17 residues. Looked up from germline, CDR1 is SGDLS and CDR2 is YYNGEE. Trimming took off 4 bases at V and 2 bases at J, with 20 bases between the two ends. The DNA of the CDR3 is TGTGCCAGCAGCCGTATCCCGGGGGTACCGAACACAGATACGCAGTATTTT. Protein: CASSRIPGVPNTDTQYF.